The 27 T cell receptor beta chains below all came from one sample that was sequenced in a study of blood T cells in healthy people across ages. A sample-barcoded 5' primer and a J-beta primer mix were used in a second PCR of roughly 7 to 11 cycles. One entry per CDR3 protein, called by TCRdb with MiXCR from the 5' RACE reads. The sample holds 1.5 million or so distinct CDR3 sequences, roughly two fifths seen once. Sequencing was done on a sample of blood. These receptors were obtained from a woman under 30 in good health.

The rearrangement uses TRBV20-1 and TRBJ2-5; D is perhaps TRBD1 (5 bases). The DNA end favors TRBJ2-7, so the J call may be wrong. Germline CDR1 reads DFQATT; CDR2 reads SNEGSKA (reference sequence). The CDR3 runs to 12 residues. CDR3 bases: TGCAGTGCTAGTATGACAGCCTACGAGCAGTACTTC. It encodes CSASMTAYEQYF.

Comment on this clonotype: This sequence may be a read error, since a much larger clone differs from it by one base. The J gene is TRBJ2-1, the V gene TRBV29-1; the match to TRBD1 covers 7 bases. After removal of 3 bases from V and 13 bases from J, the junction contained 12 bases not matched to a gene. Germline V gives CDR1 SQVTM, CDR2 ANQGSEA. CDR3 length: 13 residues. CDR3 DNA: TGCAGCGTTGAGAGACAGGGCTCGGAGACCCAGTTCTTC. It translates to CSVERQGSETQFF.

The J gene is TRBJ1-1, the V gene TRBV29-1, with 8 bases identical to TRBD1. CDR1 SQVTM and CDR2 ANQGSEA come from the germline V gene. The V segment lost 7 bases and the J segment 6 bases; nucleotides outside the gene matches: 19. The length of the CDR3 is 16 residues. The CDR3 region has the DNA TGCAGCGGTGCCGGCAGGGGGCCTACGGGGATCTCTGAAGCTTTCTTT. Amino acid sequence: CSGAGRGPTGISEAFF.

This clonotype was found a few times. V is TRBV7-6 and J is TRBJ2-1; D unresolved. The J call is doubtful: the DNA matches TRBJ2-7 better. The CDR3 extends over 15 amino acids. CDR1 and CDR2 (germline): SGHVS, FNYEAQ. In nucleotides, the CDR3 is TGTGCCAGCAGCTTAATGTTCGCGGCGTACAATGAGCAGTACTTC. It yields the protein CASSLMFAAYNEQYF.

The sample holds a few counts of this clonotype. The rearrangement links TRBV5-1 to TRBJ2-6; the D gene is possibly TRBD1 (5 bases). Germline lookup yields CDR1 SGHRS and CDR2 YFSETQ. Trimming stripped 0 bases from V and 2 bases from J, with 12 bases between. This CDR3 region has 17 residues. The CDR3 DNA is TGCGCCAGCAGCTTGGGGGCAGGGTCTACTGGGGCCAACGTCCTGACTTTC. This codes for CASSLGAGSTGANVLTF.

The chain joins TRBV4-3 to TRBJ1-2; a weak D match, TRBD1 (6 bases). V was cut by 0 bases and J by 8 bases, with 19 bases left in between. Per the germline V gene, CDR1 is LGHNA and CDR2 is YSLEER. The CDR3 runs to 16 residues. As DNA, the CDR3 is TGCGCCAGCAGCCAAGATCCACAGGGACCTATGAGCGGCTACACCTTC. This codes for CASSQDPQGPMSGYTF.

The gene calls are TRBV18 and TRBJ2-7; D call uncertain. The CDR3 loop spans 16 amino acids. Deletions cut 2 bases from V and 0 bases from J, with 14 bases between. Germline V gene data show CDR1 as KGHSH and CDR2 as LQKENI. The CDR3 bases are TGTGCCAGCTCACCAGTTAGACTTCAAGGCTCCTACGAGCAGTACTTC. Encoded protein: CASSPVRLQGSYEQYF.

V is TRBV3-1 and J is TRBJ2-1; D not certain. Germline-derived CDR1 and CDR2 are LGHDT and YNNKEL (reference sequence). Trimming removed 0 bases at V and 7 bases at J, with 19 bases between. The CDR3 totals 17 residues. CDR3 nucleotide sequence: TGTGCCAGCAGCCAAGAGCAGTTGGCCATTATTCGAAATGAGCAGTTCTTC. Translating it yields CASSQEQLAIIRNEQFF.

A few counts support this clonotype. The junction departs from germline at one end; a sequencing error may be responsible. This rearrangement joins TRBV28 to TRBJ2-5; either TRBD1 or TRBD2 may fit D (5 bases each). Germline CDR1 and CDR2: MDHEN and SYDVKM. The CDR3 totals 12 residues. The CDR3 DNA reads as TGTGCCAGCAGTTTAAAATTCGGGACCGAGTACTTC. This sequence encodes CASSLKFGTEYF. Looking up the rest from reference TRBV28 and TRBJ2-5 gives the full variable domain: DVKVTQSSRYLVKRTGEKVFLECVQDMDHENMFWYRQDPGLGLRLIYFSYDVKMKEKGDIPEGYSVSREKKERFSLILESASTNQTSMYLCASSLKFGTEYFGPGTRLLVL.

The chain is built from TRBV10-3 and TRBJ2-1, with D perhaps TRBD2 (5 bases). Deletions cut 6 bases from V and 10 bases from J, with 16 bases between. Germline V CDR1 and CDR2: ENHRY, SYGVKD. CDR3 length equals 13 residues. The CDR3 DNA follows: TGTGCCATCAGGGAGGACCCAACAGTGGAGCAGTTCTTC. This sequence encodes CAIREDPTVEQFF.

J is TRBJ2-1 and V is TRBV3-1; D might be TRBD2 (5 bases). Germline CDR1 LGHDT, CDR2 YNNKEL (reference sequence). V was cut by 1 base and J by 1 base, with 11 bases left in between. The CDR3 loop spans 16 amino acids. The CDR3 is CASSQALVLSYNEQFF. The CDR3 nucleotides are TGTGCCAGCAGCCAAGCACTAGTCCTATCCTACAATGAGCAGTTCTTC.

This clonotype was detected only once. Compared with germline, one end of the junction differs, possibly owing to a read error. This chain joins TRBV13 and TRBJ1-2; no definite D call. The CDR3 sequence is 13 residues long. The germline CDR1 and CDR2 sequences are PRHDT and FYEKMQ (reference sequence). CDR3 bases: TGTGCCAGCAGCTTCGAGCACAACTATAGCTACACCTTC. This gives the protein CASSFEHNYSYTF.

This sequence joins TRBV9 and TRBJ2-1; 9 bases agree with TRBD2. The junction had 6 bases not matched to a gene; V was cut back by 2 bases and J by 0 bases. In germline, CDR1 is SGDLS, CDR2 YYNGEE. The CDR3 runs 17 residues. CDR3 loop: CASSVGAGGVSYNEQFF. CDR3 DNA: TGTGCCAGCAGCGTGGGAGCGGGAGGCGTCTCCTACAATGAGCAGTTCTTC.

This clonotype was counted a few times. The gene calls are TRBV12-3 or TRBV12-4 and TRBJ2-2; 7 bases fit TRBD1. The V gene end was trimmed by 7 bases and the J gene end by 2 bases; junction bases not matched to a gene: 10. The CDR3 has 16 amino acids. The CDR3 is CASTPRGTLNTGELFF. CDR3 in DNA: TGTGCCAGCACCCCCAGGGGGACCCTCAACACCGGGGAGCTGTTTTTT.

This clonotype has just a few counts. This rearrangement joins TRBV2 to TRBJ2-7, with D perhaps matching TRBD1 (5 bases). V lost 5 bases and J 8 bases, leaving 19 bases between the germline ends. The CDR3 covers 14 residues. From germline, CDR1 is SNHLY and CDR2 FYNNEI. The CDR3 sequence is CASSSQWRQRQQYF. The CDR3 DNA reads TGTGCCAGCAGTTCCCAGTGGCGACAGAGACAGCAGTACTTC.

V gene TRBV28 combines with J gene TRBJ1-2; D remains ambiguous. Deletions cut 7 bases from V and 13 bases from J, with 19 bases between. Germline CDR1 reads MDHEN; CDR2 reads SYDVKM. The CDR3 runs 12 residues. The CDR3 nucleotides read TGTGCCAGCACCCCCTGGGGTTGTCCTTCCACCTTC. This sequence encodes CASTPWGCPSTF.

CDR3 coding DNA: TGTGCCAGCAGCTTAGAAGCCGCCTTCTCCTACGAGCAGTACTTC. Translated, it gives CASSLEAAFSYEQYF. This rearrangement joins TRBV7-2 to TRBJ2-7; D not resolved. CDR1 SGHTA and CDR2 FQGNSA come from the germline V gene. CDR3 size: 15 residues. Trimming cost V 1 base and J 0 bases, with 10 bases left between them.

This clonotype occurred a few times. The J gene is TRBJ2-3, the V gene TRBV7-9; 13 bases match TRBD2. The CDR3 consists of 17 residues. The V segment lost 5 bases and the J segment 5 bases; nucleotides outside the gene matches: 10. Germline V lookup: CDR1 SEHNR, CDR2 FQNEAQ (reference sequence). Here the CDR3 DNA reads TGTGCCAGCAGCCCAACCGGACTAGCGGGAGCGGAAGATACGCAGTATTTT. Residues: CASSPTGLAGAEDTQYF.

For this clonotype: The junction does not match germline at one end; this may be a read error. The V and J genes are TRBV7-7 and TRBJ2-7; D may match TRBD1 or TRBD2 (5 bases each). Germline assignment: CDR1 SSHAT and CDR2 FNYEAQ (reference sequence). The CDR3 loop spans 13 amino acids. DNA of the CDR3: TGTGCTAGCAGCCCCTCGAGAGGGGTTGAGCAGTACTTC. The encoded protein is CASSPSRGVEQYF.

The CDR3 reads CASSPFDRFAGEQYF. The CDR3 DNA is TGTGCCAGCAGTCCCTTCGACAGGTTTGCTGGCGAGCAGTACTTC. The rearrangement links TRBV12-3 or TRBV12-4 to TRBJ2-7; D possibly corresponds to TRBD1 (6 bases). V shed 5 bases and J shed 6 bases, with 20 bases lying between them. The CDR3 is made up of 15 amino acids.

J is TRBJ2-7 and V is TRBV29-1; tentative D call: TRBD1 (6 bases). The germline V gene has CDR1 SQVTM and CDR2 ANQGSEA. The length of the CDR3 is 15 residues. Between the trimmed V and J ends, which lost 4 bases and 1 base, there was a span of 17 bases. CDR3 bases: TGCAGCGTTGGGAAGGAATGTAGGGGGTCCTACGAGCAGTACTTC. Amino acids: CSVGKECRGSYEQYF.

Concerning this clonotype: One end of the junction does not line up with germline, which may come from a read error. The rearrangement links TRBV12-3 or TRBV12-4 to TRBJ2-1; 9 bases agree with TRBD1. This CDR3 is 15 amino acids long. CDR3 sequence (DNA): TGTGCCGGCAGGCCTGGGGACAGGGCTCTCTATGAGCAGTTCTTC. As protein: CAGRPGDRALYEQFF.

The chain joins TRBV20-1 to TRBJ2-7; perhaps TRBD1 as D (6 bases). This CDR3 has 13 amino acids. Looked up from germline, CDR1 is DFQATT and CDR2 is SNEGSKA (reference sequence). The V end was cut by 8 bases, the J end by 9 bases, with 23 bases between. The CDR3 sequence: CSFPISVLGGQYF. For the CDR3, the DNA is TGCAGTTTTCCGATTTCGGTTTTAGGGGGGCAGTACTTC.

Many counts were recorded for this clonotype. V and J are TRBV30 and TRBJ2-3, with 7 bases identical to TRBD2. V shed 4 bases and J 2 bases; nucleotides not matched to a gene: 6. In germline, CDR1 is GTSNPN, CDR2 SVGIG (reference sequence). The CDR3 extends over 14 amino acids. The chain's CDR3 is CAWTTLAATDTQYF. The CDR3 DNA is TGTGCCTGGACCACCCTAGCGGCCACAGATACGCAGTATTTT.

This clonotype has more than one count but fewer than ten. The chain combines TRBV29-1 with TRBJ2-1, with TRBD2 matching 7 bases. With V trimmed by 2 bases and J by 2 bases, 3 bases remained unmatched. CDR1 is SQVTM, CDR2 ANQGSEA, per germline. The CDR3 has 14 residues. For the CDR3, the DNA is TGCAGCGTTGAAAGAGCGGGACCCTACAATGAGCAGTTCTTC. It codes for CSVERAGPYNEQFF.

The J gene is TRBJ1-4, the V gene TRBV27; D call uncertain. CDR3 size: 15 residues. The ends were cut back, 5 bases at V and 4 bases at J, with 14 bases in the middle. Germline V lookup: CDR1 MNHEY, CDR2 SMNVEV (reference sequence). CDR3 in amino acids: CASSPYNGGNEKLFF. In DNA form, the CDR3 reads TGTGCCAGCAGTCCCTACAACGGTGGTAATGAAAAACTGTTTTTT.

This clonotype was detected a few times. The CDR3, as DNA: TGTGCCAGCAGCCGTTTCAGGGGCACTGAAGCTTTCTTT. This encodes CASSRFRGTEAFF. The chain combines TRBV5-6 with TRBJ1-1; weak D call: TRBD1 (6 bases). CDR1 and CDR2 (germline): SGHDT, YYEEEE. The CDR3 length is 13 residues. The V end lost 4 bases, the J end lost 4 bases, and 11 bases lay between the germline ends.